Presented here are 32 T cell receptor beta chains from one specimen sequenced in a study of OX40 agonist ivuxolimab in advanced cancers. The protocol was immunoSEQ multiplex PCR, while the TCRdb copy is restricted to in-frame clones and leaves out a portion. The profile covers approximately 91,000 clones, with just over 85% appearing a single time and around 2% taken by the ten largest. Source: CD4+ or CD8+ T cells sorted from blood, taken in a trial of the OX40 agonist ivuxolimab. The source is an adult with an advanced solid tumor such as melanoma, head and neck, liver or kidney cancer.

This clone was recorded a few times. This chain joins TRBV9 and TRBJ1-1; D remains ambiguous. Trimming cost V 0 bases and J 9 bases, with 12 bases left between them. This CDR3 is built from 13 residues. Germline V CDR1 and CDR2: SGDLS, YYNGEE. The CDR3, as DNA: TGTGCCAGCAGCGTAGGAGAAGACCGTAAAGCTTTCTTT. Its translation: CASSVGEDRKAFF.

The chain recombines TRBV5-1 with TRBJ2-3; D call uncertain. This CDR3 comprises 12 residues. The germline gives CDR1 SGHRS, CDR2 YFSETQ. V dropped 4 bases and J dropped 6 bases, with 9 bases sitting between them. CDR3 nucleotide sequence: TGCGCCAGCAGCCCCGGCTCGGATACGCAGTATTTT. Its protein product is CASSPGSDTQYF.

The rearrangement uses TRBV28 and TRBJ1-3; D is unclear. The CDR3 spans 15 residues. CDR1 is MDHEN, CDR2 SYDVKM, per germline. The V and J ends lost 6 bases and 3 bases respectively, with 15 bases between them. The CDR3: CASSSGVGVGNTIYF. The CDR3 nucleotides read TGTGCCAGCAGCAGCGGAGTTGGTGTTGGAAACACCATATATTTT. The full variable domain, in which reference TRBV28 and TRBJ1-3 provide the parts outside the CDR3, is DVKVTQSSRYLVKRTGEKVFLECVQDMDHENMFWYRQDPGLGLRLIYFSYDVKMKEKGDIPEGYSVSREKKERFSLILESASTNQTSMYLCASSSGVGVGNTIYFGEGSWLTVV.

The chain combines TRBV5-6 with TRBJ1-5; TRBD1 matches at 10 bases. Germline V gene lookup returns CDR1 SGHDT and CDR2 YYEEEE. V trimming: 1 base; J trimming: 0 bases; junction bases outside the gene matches: 7. The CDR3 totals 18 residues. The CDR3 region has the DNA TGTGCCAGCAGCTTGCGCCCGGGACAGGGGTATAGCAATCAGCCCCAGCATTTT. This translates into CASSLRPGQGYSNQPQHF.

This clone is a singleton in its sample. The chain carries TRBV5-6 and TRBJ1-1; possible D gene TRBD1, 5 bases. The germline V and J ends were trimmed by 3 bases and 6 bases, with 15 bases remaining between them. This CDR3 is 14 amino acids long. Germline CDR1 is SGHDT and CDR2 is YYEEEE. For the CDR3, the DNA is TGTGCCAGCAGCTCCCCGGACATGAGCGCTGAAGCTTTCTTT. Translating gives CASSSPDMSAEAFF.

The chain uses TRBV5-4 and TRBJ2-7; a possible D gene is TRBD2 (6 bases). CDR1 and CDR2 from the germline V gene are SGHNT and YYREEE (reference sequence). This CDR3 has 13 amino acids. Trimming pared 0 bases from V and 5 bases from J, leaving 9 bases between. The chain's CDR3 is CASSLAGGDEQYF. CDR3 coding DNA: TGTGCCAGCAGCTTGGCCGGCGGGGACGAGCAGTACTTC.

CDR3 amino acids: CASSLAGTGGEKLFF. The CDR3 bases are TGCGCCAGCAGCTTGGCCGGGACAGGGGGTGAAAAACTGTTTTTT. The chain recombines TRBV5-1 with TRBJ1-4; 11 bases line up with TRBD1. V was pared by 0 bases and J by 7 bases, with 2 bases of the junction left unmatched. Germline lookup yields CDR1 SGHRS and CDR2 YFSETQ. The CDR3 totals 15 residues.

The chain is built from TRBV7-9 and TRBJ2-5; D gene ambiguous. The CDR3 spans 11 residues. Trimming left V 4 bases short and J 5 bases short, with 5 bases between. The germline CDR1 and CDR2 sequences are SEHNR and FQNEAQ (reference sequence). The CDR3 protein is CASSSRETQYF. The CDR3 DNA follows: TGTGCCAGCAGCTCCCGGGAGACCCAGTACTTC.

V gene TRBV19 combines with J gene TRBJ1-3; D gene unclear. The CDR3 sequence is 13 residues long. V lost 6 bases to trimming and J lost 2 bases, with 8 bases between them. Germline loops: CDR1 LNHDA, CDR2 SQIVND (reference sequence). The CDR3 region is CASSAGPGNTIYF. CDR3 coding DNA: TGTGCCAGTAGCGCCGGGCCTGGAAACACCATATATTTT.

This chain links TRBV5-1 with TRBJ2-5; 10 bases fit TRBD2. The V gene's germline CDR1 is SGHRS and CDR2 YFSETQ. V dropped 4 bases and J dropped 4; count of bases not matched to a gene: 13. This CDR3 has 17 residues. The CDR3, as DNA: TGCGCCAGCAGCAAGGGGAATCAGCGGGGGGGCGGAGAGACCCAGTACTTC. Amino acid sequence: CASSKGNQRGGGETQYF.

The chain employs TRBV7-6 and TRBJ2-3, with unresolved D. The CDR3 runs 13 residues. CDR1 SGHVS and CDR2 FNYEAQ come from the germline V gene. The V gene lost 4 bases and the J gene lost 0 bases, with 5 bases spanning the gap. The chain's CDR3 is CASSSYSTDTQYF. The CDR3 region has the DNA TGTGCCAGCAGCTCCTATAGCACAGATACGCAGTATTTT.

The genes are TRBV29-1 and TRBJ2-5; 7 nucleotides match TRBD1. Germline lookup yields CDR1 SQVTM and CDR2 ANQGSEA. The length of the CDR3 is 15 residues. Germline trimming cut 6 bases from V and 0 bases from J; bases unmatched to any gene: 10. The CDR3 protein is CSVGRTGEYQETQYF. CDR3 DNA: TGCAGCGTGGGGCGGACAGGTGAATACCAAGAGACCCAGTACTTC.

This chain connects TRBV9 to TRBJ2-3; TRBD2 matches 12 bases. Germline values: CDR1 SGDLS, CDR2 YYNGEE. This CDR3 is 18 amino acids long. Trimming removed 0 bases from V and 3 bases from J; junction bases left unmatched: 8. The CDR3 bases are TGTGCCAGCAGCGTAGGACTAGCGGGGGAAGGACTAACAGATACGCAGTATTTT. As protein: CASSVGLAGEGLTDTQYF.

This clone was observed a handful of times. This rearrangement joins TRBV2 to TRBJ1-2; 10 positions match TRBD1. The CDR3 spans 17 residues. Trimming took 4 bases from V and 8 from J; bases not matched to a gene: 16. The germline V gene has CDR1 SNHLY and CDR2 FYNNEI. This chain's CDR3 is CASSGQGAYAPQGGYTF. The DNA for the CDR3 is TGTGCCAGCAGTGGACAGGGGGCTTATGCCCCCCAGGGAGGCTACACCTTC.

The chain carries TRBV2 and TRBJ2-2; 9 nucleotides align to TRBD1. CDR1 SNHLY and CDR2 FYNNEI come from the germline V gene. The CDR3 sequence is 15 residues long. The V segment lost 5 bases and the J segment 7 bases; nucleotides outside the gene matches: 8. The DNA for the CDR3 is TGTGCCAGCAGTTTGGACAGGGGCTCCGGCGGGGAGCTGTTTTTT. Translation: CASSLDRGSGGELFF.

The chain joins TRBV4-1 to TRBJ1-5; D uncertain. V lost 0 bases, J lost 5 bases, and 5 bases lay in between. CDR1 is MGHRA, CDR2 YSYEKL, per germline. There are 13 residues in the CDR3. The CDR3 reads CASSQETHQPQHF. The CDR3 region has the DNA TGCGCCAGCAGCCAAGAGACCCATCAGCCCCAGCATTTT.

The CDR3: CASKRDTSLSYEQYF. CDR3 coding DNA: TGTGCCAGCAAGCGGGACACTTCATTATCCTACGAGCAGTACTTC. The V and J genes are TRBV2 and TRBJ2-7, with D possibly matching TRBD2 (7 bases). The CDR3 length is 15 residues. V was pared by 7 bases and J by 1 base, with 17 bases between. Per the germline V gene, CDR1 is SNHLY and CDR2 is FYNNEI.

This chain links TRBV14 with TRBJ1-4, with D tentatively TRBD1 (5 bases). Germline CDR1 reads SGHDN; CDR2 reads FVKESK. CDR3 length: 15 amino acids. V shed 2 bases and J shed 3 bases, with 10 bases lying between them. CDR3 region: CASSQLGVPNEKLFF. The CDR3 DNA is TGTGCCAGCAGCCAATTGGGGGTGCCTAATGAAAAACTGTTTTTT.

The chain links TRBV6-6 to TRBJ2-7; 9 bases match TRBD1. CDR1 and CDR2 from the germline V gene are MNHNY and SVGAGI (reference sequence). Germline trimming cut 4 bases from V and 4 bases from J; bases unmatched to any gene: 5. This CDR3 has 14 residues. The CDR3 coding sequence is TGTGCCAGCAGTTCGGGACAGGGAGGATACGAGCAGTACTTC. Protein sequence: CASSSGQGGYEQYF.

V is TRBV4-2 and J is TRBJ1-5, with 7 bases aligning to TRBD1. Germline V lookup: CDR1 LGHNA, CDR2 YNFKEQ. The CDR3 extends over 15 amino acids. V trimming: 5 bases; J trimming: 1 base; junction bases outside the gene matches: 5. CDR3 protein: CASSSDRLSNQPQHF. CDR3 sequence (DNA): TGTGCCAGCAGCTCGGACAGGTTAAGCAATCAGCCCCAGCATTTT.

This chain connects TRBV27 to TRBJ2-7, with D possibly matching TRBD1 (6 bases). Germline assignment: CDR1 MNHEY and CDR2 SMNVEV (reference sequence). V dropped 3 bases and J dropped 0 bases, with 15 bases sitting between them. CDR3 length: 16 residues. CDR3 nucleotide sequence: TGTGCCAGCAGTTTTACTGGGACAACAAGCTCCTACGAGCAGTACTTC. This gives the protein CASSFTGTTSSYEQYF.

This sequence joins TRBV7-3 and TRBJ2-1; tentative D call: TRBD2 (7 bases). Germline CDR1 and CDR2: SGHTA and FQGTGA. The CDR3 has 17 residues. The V and J ends lost 0 bases and 5 bases respectively, with 17 bases between them. CDR3 DNA sequence: TGTGCCAGCAGCTTAACGCCACAGGGCGGGGGAGACAATGAGCAGTTCTTC. This translates into CASSLTPQGGGDNEQFF.

The gene calls are TRBV5-5 and TRBJ1-5, with TRBD1 as a possible D gene (5 bases). The length of the CDR3 is 16 residues. Per the germline V gene, CDR1 is SGHKS and CDR2 is YYEKEE (reference sequence). Trimming took 4 bases from V and 2 from J, leaving 16 bases between them. As DNA, the CDR3 is TGTGCCAGCAGCCCGGTTTCGGGGGTCGGCAATCAGCCCCAGCATTTT. It yields the protein CASSPVSGVGNQPQHF.

The chain employs TRBV27 and TRBJ1-6; D is possibly TRBD1 (5 bases). The germline CDR1 and CDR2 sequences are MNHEY and SMNVEV (reference sequence). The ends were cut back, 8 bases at V and 5 bases at J, with 16 bases in the middle. The CDR3 extends over 15 amino acids. CDR3 region: CASRALGPDNSPLHF. The CDR3 DNA reads as TGTGCCAGCCGTGCTTTGGGGCCAGATAATTCACCCCTCCACTTT.

The chain links TRBV4-1 to TRBJ2-2; 8 nucleotides line up with TRBD2. V was pared by 3 bases and J by 7 bases, with 10 bases of the junction left unmatched. CDR3 size: 16 residues. Per germline, CDR1 MGHRA and CDR2 YSYEKL. Here the CDR3 DNA reads TGCGCCAGCAGCCACCTCGGGAGGGAGACGGGCGGGGAGCTGTTTTTT. It yields the protein CASSHLGRETGGELFF.

Remarks on this clone: The junction shows a germline mismatch at one end, possibly a read error. The V and J genes are TRBV4-3 and TRBJ1-1, with TRBD1 matching 7 bases. The CDR3 consists of 13 residues. Germline CDR1 reads LGHNA; CDR2 reads YSLEER. The CDR3 DNA sequence: TGCGCCAGCAGCCAAGGAGAAAGACAGGGAGCCCTCTTT. Protein: CASSQGERQGALF.

The DNA for the CDR3 is TGTGCCAGCAGTTTAGGGGGCGCAGCTGGGGCCAACGTCCTGACTTTC. It specifies CASSLGGAAGANVLTF. V is TRBV28 and J is TRBJ2-6; D possibly corresponds to TRBD1 (6 bases). CDR1 and CDR2 (germline): MDHEN, SYDVKM. This CDR3 has 16 amino acids. Trimming stripped 2 bases from V and 2 bases from J, with 10 bases between.

V is TRBV6-5 and J is TRBJ1-2, with D uncertain. V was cut by 6 bases and J by 6 bases, with 8 bases left in between. The CDR3 contains 11 residues. Germline V lookup: CDR1 MNHEY, CDR2 SVGAGI. Written as DNA, the CDR3 is TGTGCCAGCAGATCGACGGATGGCTACACCTTC. Its translation is CASRSTDGYTF.

The V gene is TRBV11-2, the J gene TRBJ2-1, with D unresolved. Trimming took 4 bases from V and 6 from J, leaving 7 bases between them. The CDR3 spans 12 residues. The V gene's germline CDR1 is SGHAT and CDR2 FQNNGV. CDR3 DNA: TGTGCCAGCAGCTCGGCGACCAATGAGCAGTTCTTC. Encoded protein: CASSSATNEQFF.

The chain employs TRBV25-1 and TRBJ2-2; no definite D call. Germline V lookup: CDR1 MGHDK, CDR2 SYGVNS. V gave up 0 bases and J gave up 7 bases, with 15 bases separating them. The CDR3 is 16 residues long. CDR3 DNA: TGTGCCAGCAGTGAATATTCAGGCCTAGAGAGCGGGGAGCTGTTTTTT. Translation: CASSEYSGLESGELFF.

The chain is built from TRBV28 and TRBJ2-7; 8 nucleotides line up with TRBD2. Germline V gene data show CDR1 as MDHEN and CDR2 as SYDVKM. The CDR3 extends over 16 amino acids. Trimming removed 4 bases from V and 0 bases from J; junction bases left unmatched: 8. DNA of the CDR3: TGTGCCAGCAGTTATATTAGCGGGGCGATCTCCTACGAGCAGTACTTC. It encodes CASSYISGAISYEQYF.

The rearrangement joins TRBV19 to TRBJ2-3, with D perhaps TRBD2 (5 bases). Per the germline V gene, CDR1 is LNHDA and CDR2 is SQIVND (reference sequence). The CDR3 contains 14 residues. V dropped 3 bases and J dropped 3 bases, with 10 bases sitting between them. DNA of the CDR3: TGTGCCAGTAGTATGGGCCTAGCTACAGATACGCAGTATTTT. It codes for CASSMGLATDTQYF.